These 3 T cell receptor beta chains came from one sample sequenced in a study of tumor and adjacent non-tumor tissue in lung cancer. RNA was extracted from bulk tissue without any cell sorting. Distant lung tissue was collected more than 3 cm away from the tumor edge. Three rounds of nested PCR, following a modified ARM-PCR protocol, produced the TCRbeta library. MiXCR was run by TCRdb on the multiplex PCR reads, yielding one entry per CDR3 protein. Here the sample spans about 98,000 distinct CDR3 sequences, about 80% being singletons. Sequencing was performed on distant non-tumor lung tissue. The receptors come from a man aged 55 to 69 with small cell lung cancer.

In its sample, this clonotype was seen once. The conserved closing phenylalanine or tryptophan is absent in this CDR3, likely reflecting a read error. The rearrangement links TRBV7-9 to TRBJ2-3; perhaps D is TRBD1 or TRBD2 (6 bases each). CDR1 is SEHNR, CDR2 FQNEAQ, per germline (reference sequence). The CDR3 loop spans 13 amino acids. CDR3 in amino acids: CASSLADSHTQYY. CDR3 sequence (DNA): TGTGCCAGCAGTTTAGCGGACAGTCATACGCAGTATTAT.

As to this clonotype: Sequence at one end of the junction differs from germline and may be a read error. The CDR3 region is CRVGDYQTGELFF. The CDR3 DNA reads TGCAGGGTTGGGGACTATCAGACCGGGGAGCTGTTTTTT. The chain couples TRBV29-1 to TRBJ2-2; TRBD2 matches at 7 bases. The CDR3 contains 13 residues. CDR1 and CDR2 from the germline V gene are SQVTM and ANQGSEA.

As regards this clonotype: An end of the junction does not agree with germline; a read error may underlie this. The V call is TRBV28, the J call TRBJ1-5; D not resolved. The CDR3 totals 14 residues. The V gene's germline CDR1 is MDHEN and CDR2 SYDVKM. The CDR3 nucleotides are TGTGCCAGCAGAAAAGGGATTGTCAATCATCCCCAGCATTTT. Its protein is CASRKGIVNHPQHF.